This T cell receptor (beta chain) was observed in a study of cytomegalovirus exposure and HLA in healthy donors listed by TCRdb under 2017. About the investigation overall: An earlier analysis of approximately 550 of the donors reported 250 to 300 Gb of sequence data and some 100 million unique TCR beta sequences from 150 million to 200 million T cells. Alongside the repertoire data, information on donor age, sex, ethnicity and CMV serostatus was compiled. A later genetic analysis took genome-wide SNP genotypes for about 65% of the roughly 670 donors and used that subset as a discovery cohort. Class I and class II HLA loci were covered by the typing at four-digit resolution. Of the approximately 400 genotyped donors, roughly 76% were placed in the genetic ancestry cluster associated with self-reported Caucasian donors. The study combined high-throughput TCR immunosequencing, statistical association of individual TCRs with disease status, and machine learning to predict cytomegalovirus infection status. Rather than drawing on any new phenotypic data, the later analysis identified candidate immune exposures from TCR beta sequences and the way those sequences occurred across donors. Every discovery cohort repertoire had been produced on one sequencing platform. Among roughly 400 genotyped donors of the cohort, an average of around 220,000 unique TCR beta nucleotide sequences was sequenced per donor, of which 15% to 20% were non-productive. About 280 gigabases of sequencing data and tens of millions of unique TCR sequences made up an early release that covered fewer than 650 HLA-typed donors. In a later analysis, previously published TCR beta repertoires from fewer than 750 donors were re-analyzed and high-resolution HLA genotyping was added so that TCR occurrence patterns could be studied. Typing coverage differed by locus: A, B, C, DRB1 and DQB1 were typed in about 620-630 donors, DQA1 in about 510, DPA1 in 600 to 610, and DPB1 in roughly 470. In an earlier analysis of 500 to 650 of the donors, high-throughput TCR beta sequencing was used to judge whether each TCR beta V gene segment behaved as functional or pseudogenic. The study aimed to test whether cataloging public T cell receptors could reveal signatures of past pathogen exposure. A separate validation cohort of more than 100 different subjects was used in addition to the 666-subject first cohort. The study used immunosequencing to profile the T cell repertoires of approximately 630 subjects and linked those repertoires to cytomegalovirus serostatus. A few DR-DQ haplotypes were treated as single units for association and clustering because of strong linkage in the cohort. Overall results and qualifications from the work: In this cohort, only TCR beta chains were sequenced, and detectable features were limited by the absence of alpha or paired-chain data. In a later analysis, HLA-associated TCR beta chains showed more clonal expansion and lower generation probabilities than non-associated chains that were equally common. When HLA alleles, especially DR and DQ, strongly co-occurred, attributing TCR associations to individual alleles was difficult. A total of some 180 TCR beta chains were listed by the study as associated with cytomegalovirus. The classifier was reported to diagnose cytomegalovirus status with high specificity and sensitivity in both the original and validation cohorts. A later analysis associated 15,000 to 20,000 TCR beta sequences with specific HLA alleles at a false discovery rate of 0.05. For the cohort, immune exposure information was limited to CMV serostatus. Several of the top co-occurrence clusters appeared to be linked to parvovirus B19, influenza, CMV and Epstein-Barr virus, according to a later analysis. A later genetic analysis associated a missense DCLRE1C variant with V-gene and J-gene trimming of TCR beta chains, and an independent cohort replicated the association. Seventeen rarely observed V segments, including chromosome 9 orphons, were excluded from the earlier analysis of almost 600 of the donors because counts were too low. A group of highly shared sequence variants was considered likely to be a technical artifact of the sequencing pipeline. Compared with the approximately 720-donor mean, donors in an Asian-associated ancestry cluster had fewer N-insertions in productive TCRs, according to a later genetic analysis. According to the authors, the approach could potentially be generalized to other disease states and immunological phenotypes. Because the 87-base-pair reads could not distinguish some IMGT-functional V segments, including TRBV6-2 and TRBV6-3, those segments were excluded. The presence/absence analyses assumed that sequencing depth was roughly uniform across donors, and that assumption may not be true. A later analysis found that most CMV-associated TCR beta chains appeared HLA-restricted, with HLA associations seemingly driven largely by CMV exposure. Linkage disequilibrium might explain the correlated functional status among segregating V segments, but an unknown experimental factor could not be ruled out. In vitro tests confirmed that three of the cytomegalovirus-associated TCR beta chains recognize cytomegalovirus antigens. A further reported finding was that TCR beta sequences accurately predicted the HLA-A and HLA-B alleles for most subjects in the first cohort. Most TCR sequences were observed very rarely across donors, whereas some public TCRs were present in many individuals. Because some donors lacked HLA typing at each locus, the association tests relied only on the typed subset. In an earlier analysis of some 640 of the donors, most TCR beta V segments were observed in productive rearrangements about 90% or about 30% of the time, broadly matching IMGT annotations. In a later analysis, the rate of TCR association differed among HLA loci, with DRB1 alleles having the most associated TCRs and HLA-C alleles having the fewest.

The library was prepared using the immunoSEQ multiplex PCR assay. For the multiplex PCR, a mixture combining 60 forward primers for TCR Vbeta segments and 13 reverse primers for TCR Jbeta segments was used. The CDR3 region of rearranged TCR beta genes was amplified from genomic DNA by a multiplex PCR assay. On the Illumina HiSeq System, the amplified TCR beta libraries were sequenced as 87-base-pair reads. In the original analysis: Across the 500 to 750 repertoires, a later analysis counted roughly 77 million unique TCR beta chains, roughly 11 million of which were shared by at least two donors. A nearest-neighbor algorithm error-corrected the raw reads and collapsed the reads into unique sequences, merging closely related sequences to remove PCR and sequencing errors. To assign V, D and J gene segments, CDR3 sequences were aligned to IMGT reference sequences. Each retained sequence needed at least a six-nucleotide match to both a V gene segment and a J gene segment. A rearrangement counted as productive if the CDR3 had no stop codons and remained in frame with V and J, and every other rearrangement counted as non-productive. Following IMGT convention, CDR3 was defined as the stretch from the second conserved V-encoded cysteine to the conserved J-encoded phenylalanine. The earlier analysis of some 550 of the donors excluded any sequence lacking an unambiguous match to a single V gene segment. In an earlier analysis of a few hundred of the donors, V segments were called functional above 56.7% productive rearrangements and were called segregating when the between-donor standard deviation exceeded 5%. To diagnose cytomegalovirus status from the catalog of TCR beta chain sequences, a statistical classification framework was built. V and J gene assignment, in a later analysis, came from comparing TCR nucleotide sequences with IMGT/GENE-DB human TR gene sequences. In a later analysis, CDR3 sequences and most-parsimonious VDJ recombination scenarios were assigned using the TCRdist pipeline. In a later analysis, each TCR beta chain was defined by its CDR3 amino acid sequence together with its V-gene family, and reads without a unique V-gene family were excluded. A later analysis removed nearly 600 highly shared, low-generation-probability nucleotide sequences to deal with suspected cross-contamination and a sequencing artifact. In a later analysis, a clonal expansion index for each public chain was calculated from normalized within-repertoire ranks of inferred template counts. In a later analysis, generation probabilities were computed using a VDJ recombination model fitted to out-of-frame rearrangements, and the results were checked against IGoR. A later analysis scored TCR-TCR, TCR-HLA and TCR-CMV co-occurrence with hypergeometric tests, applying a repertoire-size bias correction to TCR pairs. False discovery rates were estimated in a later analysis by permuting HLA or CMV assignments 20 times. A later analysis grouped co-occurring TCRs with DBSCAN, adding TCRdist sequence similarity when clustering within HLA-allele-positive subsets. Repertoires with fewer than 30,000 or more than 120,000 public chains were left out of co-occurrence clustering, as were a handful of repertoires with anomalous nucleotide sharing. TCRdb stores this immuneACCESS table with in-frame sequences only. Part of the clones is absent; in the studies checked, under half of the shortfall reflects unresolved V genes, and no reason is known for the rest. That table furnishes V, J and clone size, whereas the DNA furnished D and trimming. The sample has 50,000 to 70,000 clones on record. Of the sample, approximately 4% falls within the top ten clones.

About this clone: Its antigen is unknown.

The cohort consisted of approximately 670 healthy bone marrow donors. At the time of sampling, all cohort members were nominally healthy, though unrecorded immune exposures were likely present. The donor tested CMV seronegative, placing the donor among the approximately 400 seronegative members of the cohort. Each donor provided a peripheral blood sample, and peripheral blood mononuclear cells were used for TCR beta sequencing. Genomic DNA was extracted from the blood cell samples with the Qiagen DNeasy Blood Extraction Kit. CDR1 and CDR2, looked up from the germline V gene, are MDHEN and SYDVKM. The CDR3 goes from the cysteine to the phenylalanine over 13 residues. Only the CDR3 part of the read is kept: 39 bases, read in frame from the first base. The V end loses 6 bases and the J end loses 6 bases, and a stretch of 12 bases separates them.

The chain joins TRBV28 to TRBJ2-1; the D segment could be TRBD2, given 6 matching bases. Sequenced input: PBMCs. This clonotype originated in a woman in her late teens or twenties in good health and CMV-seronegative. The CDR3 region has the sequence CASSETRRNEQFF. The nucleotide sequence is given as TGTGCCAGCAGCGAGACTAGGCGCAATGAGCAGTTCTTC. The CDR3 plus the reference TRBV28 and TRBJ2-1 genes for the other parts give the full variable domain: DVKVTQSSRYLVKRTGEKVFLECVQDMDHENMFWYRQDPGLGLRLIYFSYDVKMKEKGDIPEGYSVSREKKERFSLILESASTNQTSMYLCASSETRRNEQFFGPGTRLTVL.